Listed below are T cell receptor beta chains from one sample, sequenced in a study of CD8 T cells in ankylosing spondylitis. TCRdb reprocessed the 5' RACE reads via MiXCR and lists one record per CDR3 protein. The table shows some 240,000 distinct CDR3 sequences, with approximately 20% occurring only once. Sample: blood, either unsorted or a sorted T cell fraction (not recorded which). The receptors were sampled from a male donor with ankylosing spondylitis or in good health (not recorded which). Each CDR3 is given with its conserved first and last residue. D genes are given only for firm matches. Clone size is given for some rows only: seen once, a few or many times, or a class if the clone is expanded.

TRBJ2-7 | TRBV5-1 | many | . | CASSSATPSEQYF | TGCGCCAGCAGTTCTGCGACTCCATCCGAGCAGTACTTC
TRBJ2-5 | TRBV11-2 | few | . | CASSLPRTAGRGETQYF | TGTGCCAGCAGCTTGCCGCGGACGGCGGGAAGGGGAGAGACCCAGTACTTC
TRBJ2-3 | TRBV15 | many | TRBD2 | CATSASLAGGTDTQYF | TGTGCCACCAGCGCTTCGCTAGCGGGAGGCACAGATACGCAGTATTTT
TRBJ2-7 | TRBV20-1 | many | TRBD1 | CSARTGAAYEQYF | TGCAGTGCTAGAACAGGGGCAGCCTACGAGCAGTACTTC
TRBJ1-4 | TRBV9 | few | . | CASSGTGEKLFF | TGTGCCAGCAGCGGAACGGGGGAAAAACTGTTTTTT
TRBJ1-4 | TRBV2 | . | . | CASSDGGPSNEKLFF | TGTGCCAGCAGTGATGGGGGGCCTTCGAATGAAAAACTGTTTTTT
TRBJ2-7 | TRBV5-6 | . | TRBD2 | CASSTALAAEQYF | TGTGCCAGCAGCACAGCACTAGCGGCCGAGCAGTACTTC
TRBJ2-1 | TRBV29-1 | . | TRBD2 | CSVEPTSGRAGEQFF | TGCAGCGTTGAACCGACTAGCGGGAGGGCCGGTGAGCAGTTCTTC
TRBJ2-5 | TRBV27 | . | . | CASSPGTPRETQYF | TGTGCCAGCAGTCCCGGGACTCCTCGGGAGACCCAGTACTTC
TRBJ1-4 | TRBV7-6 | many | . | CASSVDSEKLFF | TGTGCCAGCAGCGTTGATAGTGAAAAACTGTTTTTT
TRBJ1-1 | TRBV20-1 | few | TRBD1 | CSARDLQGGRPEAFF | TGCAGTGCTAGAGACTTGCAGGGGGGAAGGCCTGAAGCTTTCTTT
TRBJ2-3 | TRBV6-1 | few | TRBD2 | CASRAGGTDTQYF | TGTGCCAGCAGAGCGGGAGGAACAGATACGCAGTATTTT
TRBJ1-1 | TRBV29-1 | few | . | CSVLPGAWQGEAFF | TGCAGCGTATTACCGGGAGCCTGGCAGGGTGAAGCTTTCTTT
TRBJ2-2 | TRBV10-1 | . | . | CASSESRVPGELFF | TGCGCCAGCAGTGAGTCGAGGGTTCCCGGGGAGCTGTTTTTT
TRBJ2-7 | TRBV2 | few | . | CASSNDRGEQYF | TGTGCCAGCAGTAATGACCGCGGCGAGCAGTACTTC
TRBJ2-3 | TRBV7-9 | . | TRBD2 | CASRLAGGPTDTQYF | TGTGCCAGCAGACTAGCGGGAGGGCCGACAGATACGCAGTATTTT
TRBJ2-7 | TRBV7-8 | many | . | CASSLASGEFYEQYF | TGTGCCAGCAGCTTAGCTTCGGGGGAGTTCTACGAGCAGTACTTC
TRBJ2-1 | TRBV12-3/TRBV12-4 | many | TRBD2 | CASSLVGSGNSEQFF | TGTGCCAGCAGTTTAGTAGGTAGCGGGAATTCTGAGCAGTTCTTC
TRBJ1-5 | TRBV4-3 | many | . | CASSQSGGQNQPQHF | TGCGCCAGCAGCCAATCGGGTGGTCAGAATCAGCCCCAGCATTTT
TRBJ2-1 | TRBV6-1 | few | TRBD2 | CASRLTSGRGNEQFF | TGTGCCAGCAGACTGACTAGCGGGAGGGGGAATGAGCAGTTCTTC
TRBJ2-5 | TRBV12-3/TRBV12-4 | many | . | CASCSAMEETQYF | TGTGCCAGCTGCTCGGCGATGGAAGAGACCCAGTACTTC
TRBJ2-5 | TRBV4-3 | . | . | CASSQERGQETQYF | TGCGCCAGCAGCCAAGAAAGGGGCCAAGAGACCCAGTACTTC
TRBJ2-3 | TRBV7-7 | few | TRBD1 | CASSGNRAGGNTDTQYF | TGTGCTAGCAGCGGAAACAGGGCAGGGGGCAATACAGATACGCAGTATTTT
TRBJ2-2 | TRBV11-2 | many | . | CASSLESARLGSGNTGELFF | TGTGCCAGCAGCTTAGAAAGTGCCAGGCTGGGTTCGGGGAACACCGGGGAGCTGTTTTTT
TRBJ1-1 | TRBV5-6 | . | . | CASSFGTGDTEAFF | TGTGCCAGCAGCTTCGGTACTGGAGACACTGAAGCTTTCTTT
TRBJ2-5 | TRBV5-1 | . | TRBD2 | CASSVAGLAGGETQYF | TGCGCCAGCAGCGTAGCCGGACTAGCGGGAGGCGAGACCCAGTACTTC
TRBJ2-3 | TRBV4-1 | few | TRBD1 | CASSQDRTGGATDTQYF | TGCGCCAGCAGCCAAGATAGGACAGGGGGGGCCACAGATACGCAGTATTTT
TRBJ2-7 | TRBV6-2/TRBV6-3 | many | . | CASGHYEQYF | TGTGCCAGCGGGCACTACGAGCAGTACTTC
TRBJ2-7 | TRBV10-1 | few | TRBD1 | CASSDQTGQGAWYEQYF | TGCGCCAGCAGTGACCAAACTGGACAGGGGGCATGGTACGAGCAGTACTTC
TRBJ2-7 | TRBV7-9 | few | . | CASTPAVASYEQYF | TGTGCCAGCACCCCAGCGGTTGCTTCCTACGAGCAGTACTTC
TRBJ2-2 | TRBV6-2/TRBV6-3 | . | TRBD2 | CASSYPTSGSYTGELFF | TGTGCCAGCAGTTACCCGACTAGCGGGAGTTATACCGGGGAGCTGTTTTTT
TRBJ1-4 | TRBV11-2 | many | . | CASSFFTGTGEKLFF | TGTGCCAGCAGCTTTTTCACCGGGACCGGTGAAAAACTGTTTTTT
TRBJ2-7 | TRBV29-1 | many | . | CSVDEDGSYEQYF | TGCAGCGTCGACGAGGACGGATCCTACGAGCAGTACTTC
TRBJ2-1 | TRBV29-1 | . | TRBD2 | CSVEDPSGSSYNEQFF | TGCAGCGTTGAAGATCCTAGCGGTAGCTCCTACAATGAGCAGTTCTTC
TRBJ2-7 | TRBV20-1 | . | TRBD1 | CSAIRQGSNYEQYF | TGCAGTGCTATAAGACAGGGCTCCAATTACGAGCAGTACTTC
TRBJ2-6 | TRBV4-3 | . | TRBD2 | CASSQETSGSSGANVLTF | TGCGCCAGCAGCCAAGAGACTAGCGGGAGCTCTGGGGCCAACGTCCTGACTTTC
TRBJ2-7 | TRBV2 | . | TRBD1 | CASSESGGRYEQYF | TGTGCCAGCAGTGAATCAGGGGGCAGGTACGAGCAGTACTTC
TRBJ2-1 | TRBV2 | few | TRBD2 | CASLGLVTEQFF | TGTGCCAGCCTCGGACTAGTCACTGAGCAGTTCTTC
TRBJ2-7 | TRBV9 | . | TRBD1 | CASSVRDSTPEQYF | TGTGCCAGCAGCGTCAGGGACAGCACTCCCGAGCAGTACTTC
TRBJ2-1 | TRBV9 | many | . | CASSVGSGTYNEQFF | TGTGCCAGCAGCGTAGGCAGCGGGACATACAATGAGCAGTTCTTC
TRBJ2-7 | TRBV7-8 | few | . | CASSFTVEEQYF | TGTGCCAGCAGCTTCACGGTTGAAGAGCAGTACTTC
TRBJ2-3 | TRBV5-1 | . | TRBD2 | CASSLVMGRESTDTQYF | TGCGCCAGCAGCTTGGTTATGGGGCGGGAGTCCACAGATACGCAGTATTTT
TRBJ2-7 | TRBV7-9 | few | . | CASSLADDSNEQYF | TGTGCCAGCAGCTTAGCAGATGACTCGAACGAGCAGTACTTC
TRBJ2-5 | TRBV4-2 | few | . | CASSQGGTDYRQTQYF | TGTGCCAGCAGCCAGGGCGGGACAGATTATCGGCAGACCCAGTACTTC
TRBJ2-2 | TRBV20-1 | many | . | CSAKTGVRGELFF | TGCAGTGCTAAGACCGGGGTCCGGGGGGAGCTGTTTTTT
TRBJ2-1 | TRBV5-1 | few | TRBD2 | CASSLEGGSFYNEQFF | TGCGCCAGCAGCTTGGAAGGCGGGAGCTTCTACAATGAGCAGTTCTTC
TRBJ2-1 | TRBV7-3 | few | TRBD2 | CASSLTGAGGREQFF | TGTGCCAGCAGCTTAACGGGGGCGGGAGGTCGTGAGCAGTTCTTC
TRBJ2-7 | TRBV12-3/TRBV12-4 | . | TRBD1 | CASSTRDRGYYEQYF | TGTGCCAGCAGTACCCGGGACAGGGGCTACTACGAGCAGTACTTC
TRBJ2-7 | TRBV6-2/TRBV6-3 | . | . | CAGSYLVDEQYF | TGTGCCGGCAGTTACTTGGTCGACGAGCAGTACTTC
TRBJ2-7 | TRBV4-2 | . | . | CASSQEGQSSYEQYF | TGTGCCAGCAGCCAAGAAGGACAGAGCTCCTACGAGCAGTACTTC
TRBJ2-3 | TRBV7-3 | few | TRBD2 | CASSYGLAGADTQYF | TGTGCCAGCAGCTATGGACTAGCGGGAGCAGATACGCAGTATTTT
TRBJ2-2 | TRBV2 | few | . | CASSEPRVTGELFF | TGTGCCAGCAGTGAGCCGCGTGTCACCGGGGAGCTGTTTTTT
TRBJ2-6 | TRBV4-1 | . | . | CASSQEGTRSGANVLTF | TGCGCCAGCAGCCAAGAGGGCACCCGCTCTGGGGCCAACGTCCTGACTTTC